The 22 T cell receptor beta chains listed next were all sequenced from one sample in a study of beta chain features in type 1 diabetes. The isolated RNA, all of it, was reverse transcribed, so expressed TCRB transcripts were what got sequenced. Generated by immunoSEQ multiplex PCR, the TCRdb table keeps only in-frame clones and is missing some. Of around 450,000 clones listed, 10% to 12% are singletons. The specimen was naive CD4+ T cells from blood. The receptors shown here come from a woman aged 18-29 years in good health.

This clone was detected a few times. The CDR3 nucleotides read TGTGCCAGCAGCAGGACGGGCGCCTTGGGCTACGAGCAGTACGTC. Translating it yields CASSRTGALGYEQYV. The V call is TRBV28, the J call TRBJ2-7; no firm D call. Deletions cut 6 bases from V and 3 bases from J, with 18 bases between. This CDR3 is 15 amino acids long. Looked up from germline, CDR1 is MDHEN and CDR2 is SYDVKM.

The chain combines TRBV7-9 with TRBJ2-6, with 12 bases fitting TRBD2. CDR1 and CDR2 from the germline V gene are SEHNR and FQNEAQ (reference sequence). The CDR3 length is 19 residues. V shed 3 bases, J shed 2 bases, and the junction held 8 bases outside the gene matches. CDR3 protein: CASSFGPASGRAGANVLTF. The DNA of the CDR3 is TGTGCCAGCAGCTTTGGCCCGGCTAGCGGGAGGGCTGGGGCCAACGTCCTGACTTTC.

V and J are TRBV18 and TRBJ2-1, with 10 nucleotides matching TRBD2. The CDR3 covers 15 residues. CDR1 is KGHSH and CDR2 is LQKENI in the germline V gene. Trimming took 6 bases from V and 6 from J; bases not matched to a gene: 8. CDR3 sequence: CASSPGLAAVNEQFF. The CDR3 DNA reads as TGTGCCAGCTCCCCCGGACTAGCGGCCGTCAATGAGCAGTTCTTC. Supplemented by reference TRBV18 and TRBJ2-1, the full variable domain reads NAGVMQNPRHLVRRRGQEARLRCSPMKGHSHVYWYRQLPEEGLKFMVYLQKENIIDESGMPKERFSAEFPKEGPSILRIQQVVRGDSAAYFCASSPGLAAVNEQFFGPGTRLTVL.

This chain links TRBV2 with TRBJ2-5; 7 bases are a match to TRBD1. J gave up 4 bases and V 8 bases, and 7 bases lay outside the gene matches. CDR3 length: 13 amino acids. The germline gives CDR1 SNHLY, CDR2 FYNNEI. In DNA form, the CDR3 reads TGTGCCAGCTTATGGGGACAGCGAGAGACCCAGTACTTC. Amino acid sequence: CASLWGQRETQYF.

This clone was picked up one time. The rearrangement uses TRBV11-1 and TRBJ2-6, with D perhaps matching TRBD1 or TRBD2 (6 bases each). There are 16 residues in the CDR3. V was trimmed by 5 bases and J by 2 bases, leaving 13 bases between them. The germline V gene has CDR1 SGHAT and CDR2 FQDESV (reference sequence). CDR3 residues: CASSQTGAAGANVLTF. The CDR3 region has the DNA TGTGCCAGCAGCCAAACGGGGGCTGCTGGGGCCAACGTCCTGACTTTC.

The V call is TRBV6-5, the J call TRBJ1-6; TRBD1 matches 7 bases. V shed 2 bases and J 9 bases; nucleotides not matched to a gene: 7. This CDR3 is built from 15 residues. Germline V gene data show CDR1 as MNHEY and CDR2 as SVGAGI. Here the CDR3 reads CASSYGRGPGSPLHF. The CDR3 DNA reads as TGTGCCAGCAGTTACGGAAGGGGGCCTGGTTCACCCCTCCACTTT.

This rearrangement joins TRBV6-9 to TRBJ2-5; TRBD1 might be the D (6 bases). The V and J ends lost 6 bases and 2 bases respectively, with 16 bases between them. The CDR3 loop spans 15 amino acids. Germline CDR1 reads MNHGY; CDR2 reads SVAAGI. The CDR3 region is CASRGTRVRQETQYF. Written as DNA, the CDR3 is TGTGCCAGCAGGGGGACAAGGGTTAGACAAGAGACCCAGTACTTC.

This clone has more than one count but fewer than ten. The chain joins TRBV4-3 to TRBJ1-6; D is undetermined. Looked up from germline, CDR1 is LGHNA and CDR2 is YSLEER. The ends were cut back, 0 bases at V and 7 bases at J, with 10 bases in the middle. This CDR3 contains 15 residues. The CDR3 protein is CASSQEWAGNSPLHF. The CDR3, as DNA: TGCGCCAGCAGCCAAGAATGGGCTGGGAATTCACCCCTCCACTTT.

This clone was found a few times. V gene TRBV4-3 combines with J gene TRBJ2-6; D is ambiguous. In germline, CDR1 is LGHNA, CDR2 YSLEER. The CDR3 runs 15 residues. The germline V and J ends were trimmed by 4 bases and 1 base, with 8 bases remaining between them. Here the CDR3 DNA reads TGCGCCAGCAGCCCCGTGGGGTCTGGGGCCAACGTCCTGACTTTC. It encodes CASSPVGSGANVLTF.

This clone appeared a few times. This chain connects TRBV29-1 to TRBJ2-1; D not resolved. Germline V gives CDR1 SQVTM, CDR2 ANQGSEA. The V and J ends lost 4 bases and 4 bases respectively, with 17 bases between them. The CDR3 runs 15 residues. This CDR3 is CSVAWALVEYNEQFF. The DNA for the CDR3 is TGCAGCGTTGCATGGGCCCTCGTGGAATACAATGAGCAGTTCTTC.

This clone was counted a few times. The rearrangement uses TRBV29-1 and TRBJ2-1, with 7 bases matching TRBD1. J lost 4 bases, V lost 2 bases, and 5 bases had no gene match. Germline V gene sequence: CDR1 SQVTM, CDR2 ANQGSEA. This CDR3 contains 14 residues. The CDR3 sequence is CSVERDRSYNEQFF. The CDR3, as DNA: TGCAGCGTTGAAAGGGACAGATCTTACAATGAGCAGTTCTTC.

The V gene is TRBV9, the J gene TRBJ1-4, with a tentative D call TRBD1 (5 bases). CDR3 length: 15 residues. V was cut by 0 bases and J by 4 bases, with 10 bases left in between. Per the germline V gene, CDR1 is SGDLS and CDR2 is YYNGEE. The CDR3 region has the DNA TGTGCCAGCAGCGTAGGGGACGTCCTTAATGAAAAACTGTTTTTT. Its translation: CASSVGDVLNEKLFF.

This clone was recorded a few times. DNA for the CDR3: TGTGCCAGCTCACCATTGACGGACGAGCAGTACTTC. Protein: CASSPLTDEQYF. J is TRBJ2-7 and V is TRBV18, with unresolved D. Germline CDR1 is KGHSH and CDR2 is LQKENI. V dropped 2 bases and J dropped 5 bases, with 7 bases sitting between them. CDR3 length: 12 residues.

The table lists this clone with many counts. The V call is TRBV30, the J call TRBJ2-1; D uncertain. The CDR3 sequence is 12 residues long. Germline V gene sequence: CDR1 GTSNPN, CDR2 SVGIG (reference sequence). Trimming removed 7 bases at V and 6 bases at J, with 13 bases between. The CDR3 region has the DNA TGTGCCTTCCCGAGAAGCCTCAATGAGCAGTTCTTC. Amino acids: CAFPRSLNEQFF. The full variable domain, its missing parts supplied by reference TRBV30 and TRBJ2-1, is SQTIHQWPATLVQPVGSPLSLECTVEGTSNPNLYWYRQAAGRGLQLLFYSVGIGQISSEVPQNLSASRPQDRQFILSSKKLLLSDSGFYLCAFPRSLNEQFFGPGTRLTVL.

This clone has more than one count but fewer than ten. The V and J genes are TRBV15 and TRBJ1-4; TRBD1 is a possible D gene (5 bases). Looked up from germline, CDR1 is LNHNV and CDR2 is YYDKDF (reference sequence). Trimming left V 1 base short and J 4 bases short, with 19 bases between. The CDR3 runs to 18 residues. CDR3 sequence reads: CATSRVFGAIRVNEKLFF. As DNA, the CDR3 is TGTGCCACCAGCAGAGTGTTTGGAGCTATCAGGGTTAATGAAAAACTGTTTTTT. Filled out from reference TRBV15 and TRBJ1-4, the complete variable domain reads DAMVIQNPRYQVTQFGKPVTLSCSQTLNHNVMYWYQQKSSQAPKLLFHYYDKDFNNEADTPDNFQSRRPNTSFCFLDIRSPGLGDTAMYLCATSRVFGAIRVNEKLFFGSGTQLSVL.

About this clone itself: Other DNA sequences from this sample encode an identical CDR3 as well. The chain links TRBV29-1 to TRBJ2-3; D is undetermined. The CDR3 spans 12 residues. Germline-derived CDR1 and CDR2 are SQVTM and ANQGSEA. With 1 base removed from V and 3 bases from J, the gap between germline ends came to 5 bases. CDR3 bases: TGCAGCGTTGAAGCCGGTACAGATACGCAGTATTTT. It is translated as CSVEAGTDTQYF.

This clone has only a few counts. Within the sample, other DNA sequences also encode this same CDR3. The chain has TRBV10-3 and TRBJ2-5; 7 bases agree with TRBD1. Losses at the gene ends were 2 bases for V and 0 bases for J; bases not matched to a gene: 3. The CDR3 consists of 15 residues. The V gene's germline CDR1 is ENHRY and CDR2 SYGVKD. CDR3 amino acids: CAISEGDRDQETQYF. As DNA, the CDR3 is TGTGCCATCAGTGAGGGAGACAGGGACCAAGAGACCCAGTACTTC.

The genes are TRBV28 and TRBJ2-5; 8 bases fit TRBD2. The CDR3 has 16 amino acids. J lost 4 bases, V lost 6 bases, and 13 bases had no gene match. Germline V gives CDR1 MDHEN, CDR2 SYDVKM. The CDR3 here is CASRSPGGGWRETQYF. CDR3 nucleotides: TGTGCCAGCAGATCCCCCGGGGGGGGATGGCGAGAGACCCAGTACTTC.

The rearrangement uses TRBV7-2 and TRBJ1-2, with a weak D call TRBD1 (5 bases). CDR3 length equals 11 residues. From germline, CDR1 is SGHTA and CDR2 FQGNSA. V was shortened by 1 base and J by 12 bases, with 9 bases between the two germline ends. The CDR3 coding sequence is TGTGCCAGCAGCTTAGGGGGCGCCGACACCTTC. Translating gives CASSLGGADTF.

The chain joins TRBV20-1 to TRBJ2-7, with D possibly TRBD2 on 5 matching bases. The CDR3 covers 11 residues. Trimming removed 5 bases at V and 3 bases at J, with 8 bases between. Germline V gene data show CDR1 as DFQATT and CDR2 as SNEGSKA (reference sequence). CDR3 residues: CSAGLRYEQYF. The CDR3 DNA sequence: TGCAGTGCTGGACTGCGCTACGAGCAGTACTTC.

A few counts support this clone. V is TRBV9 and J is TRBJ2-3; 10 bases are a match to TRBD2. Germline V gene lookup returns CDR1 SGDLS and CDR2 YYNGEE. This CDR3 comprises 13 residues. J gave up 11 bases and V 0 bases, and 3 bases lay outside the gene matches. This chain's CDR3 is CASSVEPSGGQYF. In nucleotides, the CDR3 is TGTGCCAGCAGCGTAGAGCCTAGCGGGGGGCAGTATTTT. The entire variable domain, with the rest obtained from reference TRBV9 and TRBJ2-3, is as follows: DSGVTQTPKHLITATGQRVTLRCSPRSGDLSVYWYQQSLDQGLQFLIQYYNGEERAKGNILERFSAQQFPDLHSELNLSSLELGDSALYFCASSVEPSGGQYFGPGTRLTVL.

This clone was observed a handful of times. At the DNA level, this CDR3 is encoded by other sequences in the same sample as well. The rearrangement links TRBV11-3 to TRBJ1-1; D not resolved. CDR1 is SGHNT, CDR2 YENEEA, per germline. V lost 1 base to trimming and J lost 2 bases, with 5 bases between them. The CDR3 contains 13 residues. CDR3 bases: TGTGCCAGCAGCTTAGGGCGTAACACTGAAGCTTTCTTT. Its translation: CASSLGRNTEAFF.